Given below is one T cell receptor (beta chain) in context. What it binds is unknown. The data stem from a study of cytomegalovirus exposure and HLA in healthy donors. Study conclusions and caveats: Specific recognition of CMV antigens was confirmed in vitro for three chains (all CMV-associated).

The germline V gene encodes CDR1 MDHEN and CDR2 SYDVKM. This CDR3 is 16 amino acids long. V was clipped by 3 bases and J by 0 bases, with 14 bases between them. The PCR was carried out with 60 Vbeta primers and 13 Jbeta primers. TCRdb keeps only in-frame clones here, not all; method: immunoSEQ multiplex PCR. Found here are under 250,000 clones, around 73% of them singletons; the top ten hold approximately 3.8%. The sequence was collected from a male donor in good health and CMV-seronegative. The material sequenced was PBMCs. The J gene is TRBJ2-5, the V gene TRBV28; D perhaps matches TRBD2 (7 bases). CDR3 residues: CASSLGGTTDQETQYF. In DNA, the CDR3 is TGTGCCAGCAGTTTGGGGGGGACAACGGACCAAGAGACCCAGTACTTC. Full variable domain (outside the CDR3, taken from reference TRBV28 and TRBJ2-5): DVKVTQSSRYLVKRTGEKVFLECVQDMDHENMFWYRQDPGLGLRLIYFSYDVKMKEKGDIPEGYSVSREKKERFSLILESASTNQTSMYLCASSLGGTTDQETQYFGPGTRLLVL.